This record covers a single T cell receptor beta chain. This sample is drawn from a study of cytomegalovirus exposure and HLA in healthy donors. A multiplex PCR was run with 60 Vbeta primers and 13 Jbeta primers. Sequenced by immunoSEQ multiplex PCR; TCRdb stores in-frame clones only, minus some. The sample includes some 140,000 clones, over 65% of them seen just once. The sample was PBMCs. This receptor was identified in a woman between 40 and 55 years old in good health and CMV-seronegative.

CDR3 loop: CASSHPPAEVNTEAFF. CDR3 DNA: TGTGCCAGCAGCCACCCGCCCGCAGAGGTGAACACTGAAGCTTTCTTT. The gene calls are TRBV7-9 and TRBJ1-1; D is uncertain. V lost 5 bases to trimming and J lost 0 bases, with 16 bases between them. The germline CDR1 and CDR2 sequences are SEHNR and FQNEAQ (reference sequence). This CDR3 spans 16 amino acids. The whole variable domain, filled in from reference TRBV7-9 and TRBJ1-1, reads DTGVSQNPRHKITKRGQNVTFRCDPISEHNRLYWYRQTLGQGPEFLTYFQNEAQLEKSRLLSDRFSAERPKGSFSTLEIQRTEQGDSAMYLCASSHPPAEVNTEAFFGQGTRLTVV.